The T cell receptor beta chain described here comes from a study of T cell responses to AZD1222 COVID-19 vaccine. The overall study: The analysis combined second doses at about 4 or about 12 weeks.

Generated by immunoSEQ multiplex PCR, the TCRdb table keeps only in-frame clones and is missing some. The data show about 170,000 clones, about 89% seen once. Regarding this clone: What it binds is not known.

Whole-study findings and limits: Seropositive at baseline were only a handful of AZD1222 recipients. In all cases, repertoires were sampled only after the peak T cell response.

The CDR3 sequence is 12 residues long. The germline V gene encodes CDR1 SEHNR and CDR2 FQNEAQ (reference sequence). With 4 bases removed from V and 5 bases from J, the gap between germline ends came to 6 bases. The source is an adult in good health. The sample here was peripheral blood, taken on day 0 of AZD1222 vaccination. The rearrangement links TRBV7-9 to TRBJ1-5; D gene uncertain. The CDR3: CASSWGDQPQHF. The CDR3 bases are TGTGCCAGCAGCTGGGGTGATCAGCCCCAGCATTTT.